The TCR beta chain described here comes from a study of blood T cell repertoires in COVID-19. Whole-study context: Sites in the United States, Italy and Spain provided acute and convalescent COVID-19 samples. Sample material is recorded as cDNA or gDNA derived from T cells, B-cell-depleted T cells, or PBMCs.

CDR1 and CDR2 from the germline V gene are MNHNS and SASEGT. Deletions cut 5 bases from V and 0 bases from J, with 10 bases between. The CDR3 consists of 14 residues. The authors' processing: The authors estimated nucleated cell counts from reference gene primer amplification. Only in-frame clones appear in the TCRdb table, and some are missing; sequencing was by immunoSEQ multiplex PCR. That table gives V, J and clone size, and the DNA gave D and trimming. This sample yields about 300,000 clones, of which roughly 89% are seen a single time; over 1.5% belongs to the top ten. Patients from Seattle were sampled longitudinally, starting during active infection.

The sequenced material came from peripheral blood. The chain links TRBV6-1 to TRBJ1-1, with D unclear. The TCR comes from a woman aged 25 to 39 with COVID-19, enrolled during active disease. CDR3 DNA sequence: TGTGCCAGCAGTCCTGCTACCTTGAACACTGAAGCTTTCTTT. This gives the protein CASSPATLNTEAFF.